The next 19 T cell receptor beta chains were all read from a single sample in a study of shared clonotypes between healthy human individuals. As defined, naive CD8 cells were CD45RO-negative and positively selected for CCR7, with terminally differentiated effector memory CD45RA+ cells excluded. Sequenced by immunoSEQ multiplex PCR; TCRdb stores in-frame clones only, minus some. Of approximately 1.9 million clones in the sample, about 94% are singletons; the top ten hold approximately 1.7%. Sequenced input: naive CD8+ T cells from PBMCs. All receptors come from a man between 18 and 29 years old in good health. Some clones in this sample may be carry-over from other donors' samples.

V gene TRBV14 combines with J gene TRBJ2-2, with D unclear. V was clipped by 2 bases and J by 7 bases, with 14 bases between them. The CDR3 length is 15 residues. The V gene's germline CDR1 is SGHDN and CDR2 FVKESK. CDR3 DNA: TGTGCCAGCAGCCAATCGGCCGGGTTAGGCGGGGAGCTGTTTTTT. Encoded protein: CASSQSAGLGGELFF.

The V and J genes are TRBV7-8 and TRBJ2-5; TRBD2 might be the D (5 bases). Germline values: CDR1 SGHVS, CDR2 FQNEAQ. Between the trimmed V and J ends, which lost 7 bases and 3 bases, there was a span of 27 bases. The CDR3 length is 18 residues. CDR3 sequence: CASTSWQNLGAGEETQYF. The CDR3 region has the DNA TGTGCCAGCACCAGTTGGCAAAATCTGGGCGCGGGTGAAGAGACCCAGTACTTC.

The chain combines TRBV7-2 with TRBJ1-4, with a weak D call TRBD1 (5 bases). V was shortened by 0 bases and J by 1 base, with 15 bases between the two germline ends. The CDR3 has 18 residues. The V gene's germline CDR1 is SGHTA and CDR2 FQGNSA. The CDR3 nucleotides are TGTGCCAGCAGCTTAGCCCGGGGGACGGCTGTAACTAATGAAAAACTGTTTTTT. Residues: CASSLARGTAVTNEKLFF.

V gene TRBV29-1 combines with J gene TRBJ2-7; D may correspond to TRBD1 or TRBD2 (5 bases each). Germline-derived CDR1 and CDR2 are SQVTM and ANQGSEA. V shed 6 bases and J shed 0 bases, with 12 bases lying between them. The CDR3 spans 13 residues. CDR3 in amino acids: CSVGDGFSYEQYF. The DNA for the CDR3 is TGCAGCGTGGGGGACGGTTTCTCCTACGAGCAGTACTTC.

This clone was observed a single time. The sample holds other DNA sequences that translate to the same CDR3. The chain is built from TRBV7-2 and TRBJ2-7; a possible D gene is TRBD2 (7 bases). The ends were cut back, 1 base at V and 4 bases at J, with 14 bases in the middle. Germline CDR1 is SGHTA and CDR2 is FQGNSA. The CDR3 has 15 residues. The CDR3 nucleotides read TGTGCCAGCAGCTTAGTGACGGGGGGCGGATACGAGCAGTACTTC. Residues: CASSLVTGGGYEQYF.

The V gene is TRBV11-2, the J gene TRBJ2-7; D may be TRBD2 (6 bases). This CDR3 has 14 residues. V shed 5 bases and J shed 3 bases, with 14 bases lying between them. Germline V gene sequence: CDR1 SGHAT, CDR2 FQNNGV. The CDR3 protein is CASSPRGAGYEQYF. CDR3 nucleotides: TGTGCCAGCAGCCCCCGTGGAGCGGGCTACGAGCAGTACTTC.

The chain uses TRBV5-1 and TRBJ2-7; 8 nucleotides align to TRBD1. The J segment lost 4 bases and the V segment lost 0 bases, leaving 3 bases of the junction unmatched. The CDR3 runs 14 residues. The germline gives CDR1 SGHRS, CDR2 YFSETQ. CDR3 DNA sequence: TGCGCCAGCAGCTTGGAACAGGGGGTGTACGAGCAGTACTTC. Translating gives CASSLEQGVYEQYF.

The CDR3 DNA is TGTGCCAGTAGAGAGGGGGGAGCTTATAGCAATCAGCCCCAGCATTTT. Protein product: CASREGGAYSNQPQHF. V and J are TRBV19 and TRBJ1-5, with D perhaps matching TRBD1 (6 bases). Trimming pared 6 bases from V and 0 bases from J, leaving 15 bases between. The CDR3 has 16 residues. Germline CDR1 is LNHDA and CDR2 is SQIVND (reference sequence). The entire variable domain, with the rest obtained from reference TRBV19 and TRBJ1-5, is as follows: DGGITQSPKYLFRKEGQNVTLSCEQNLNHDAMYWYRQDPGQGLRLIYYSQIVNDFQKGDIAEGYSVSREKKESFPLTVTSAQKNPTAFYLCASREGGAYSNQPQHFGDGTRLSIL.

This rearrangement joins TRBV29-1 to TRBJ1-2, with D perhaps TRBD1 (6 bases). The CDR3 spans 12 residues. Trimming took off 8 bases at V and 4 bases at J, with 14 bases between the two ends. Looked up from germline, CDR1 is SQVTM and CDR2 is ANQGSEA. The DNA of the CDR3 is TGCAGCTGGGGGGGCGTAGGCTATGGCTACACCTTC. This translates into CSWGGVGYGYTF.

This chain joins TRBV5-6 and TRBJ2-7; unclear D gene. The CDR3 runs 14 residues. From germline, CDR1 is SGHDT and CDR2 YYEEEE. With 3 bases removed from V and 2 bases from J, the gap between germline ends came to 12 bases. The CDR3 spells CASSSSRSTYEQYF. DNA for the CDR3: TGTGCCAGCAGCTCGTCTCGCAGCACCTACGAGCAGTACTTC.

The chain combines TRBV5-6 with TRBJ1-1, with TRBD1 matching over 7 bases. The ends lost 6 bases at V and 6 bases at J; junction bases unmatched: 11. CDR1 and CDR2 (germline): SGHDT, YYEEEE. The CDR3 totals 14 residues. As DNA, the CDR3 is TGTGCCAGCACACTAGACAGGGTCAGGCCTGAAGCTTTCTTT. It encodes CASTLDRVRPEAFF.

The genes are TRBV27 and TRBJ1-2; TRBD1 is a possible D gene (5 bases). The CDR3 runs to 14 residues. Germline values: CDR1 MNHEY, CDR2 SMNVEV (reference sequence). V was clipped by 5 bases and J by 0 bases, with 10 bases between them. The CDR3 DNA reads as TGTGCCAGCAGTACCAAGACAGCTAACTATGGCTACACCTTC. The encoded protein is CASSTKTANYGYTF.

The rearrangement links TRBV25-1 to TRBJ2-7; 8 bases line up with TRBD1. V was pared by 4 bases and J by 4 bases, with 6 bases of the junction left unmatched. CDR1 and CDR2 (germline): MGHDK, SYGVNS. The CDR3 is 14 residues long. This CDR3 reads CASSGRQGAYEQYF. As DNA, the CDR3 is TGTGCCAGCAGTGGCCGGCAGGGGGCTTACGAGCAGTACTTC.

The rearrangement links TRBV10-3 to TRBJ2-1; D is uncertain. This CDR3 has 15 residues. V lost 3 bases and J 6 bases, leaving 15 bases between the germline ends. Per germline, CDR1 ENHRY and CDR2 SYGVKD. The CDR3 coding sequence is TGTGCCATCAGTGAAGACCCCCCCGGCCTCAATGAGCAGTTCTTC. The encoded protein is CAISEDPPGLNEQFF.

V and J are TRBV11-2 and TRBJ1-1; TRBD1 is a possible D gene (6 bases). The CDR3 is made up of 15 amino acids. Between the trimmed V and J ends, which lost 6 bases and 4 bases, there was a span of 18 bases. From germline, CDR1 is SGHAT and CDR2 FQNNGV. The CDR3 DNA follows: TGTGCCAGCAGAGGGAGGGGGGGGCCAGGCACTGAAGCTTTCTTT. Protein: CASRGRGGPGTEAFF.

This clone was seen a single time. The chain couples TRBV19 to TRBJ2-6; D gene uncertain. This CDR3 is built from 13 residues. CDR1 and CDR2 from the germline V gene are LNHDA and SQIVND (reference sequence). Trimming took off 3 bases at V and 4 bases at J, with 4 bases between the two ends. CDR3: CASSITGANVLTF. CDR3 coding DNA: TGTGCCAGTAGTATTACAGGGGCCAACGTCCTGACTTTC.

This CDR3 reads CASSVPRIRRDQPQHF. CDR3 nucleotide sequence: TGTGCCAGCAGCGTACCCCGGATAAGAAGGGATCAGCCCCAGCATTTT. The chain carries TRBV9 and TRBJ1-5; D unresolved. This CDR3 spans 16 amino acids. Germline V gene lookup returns CDR1 SGDLS and CDR2 YYNGEE. V lost 1 base and J 5 bases, leaving 16 bases between the germline ends.

The J gene is TRBJ2-7, the V gene TRBV10-3; 7 bases agree with TRBD1. CDR1 ENHRY and CDR2 SYGVKD come from the germline V gene. V trimming: 7 bases; J trimming: 0 bases; junction bases outside the gene matches: 9. This CDR3 region has 15 residues. The CDR3 is CAIKERQGNSYEQYF. CDR3 nucleotides: TGTGCCATCAAAGAAAGACAGGGCAACTCCTACGAGCAGTACTTC.

The CDR3 DNA reads as TGCGCCAGCAGCCCAATCTTCGGGGGGCTCGACCCTAACTATGGCTACACCTTC. It is translated as CASSPIFGGLDPNYGYTF. This rearrangement joins TRBV4-1 to TRBJ1-2; D may be TRBD1 (6 bases). The CDR3 length is 18 residues. V shed 4 bases and J shed 0 bases, with 21 bases lying between them. The germline V gene encodes CDR1 MGHRA and CDR2 YSYEKL.